The 7 T cell receptor beta chains given below trace back to one sample, sequenced in a study of blood T cells in healthy people across ages (dated by TCRdb to the mid-2010s). The method was 5' RACE. Instrument used: Illumina HiSeq 2500. A second PCR of roughly 7 to 11 cycles was performed with a sample-barcoded 5' primer and a J-beta primer mix. TCRdb reprocessing: public reads trimmed at Q25 with fastp, clones called with MiXCR, in-frame beta chains kept. Each entry is one CDR3 protein sequence, shown with its most common DNA and genes. This sample is represented by around 800,000 distinct CDR3 sequences; 46% of them were singletons. Less than 20% of the sample is taken by the ten largest. The specimen sequenced was blood. These receptors came from a man older than 75 in good health.

The rearrangement uses TRBV2 and TRBJ2-5; unclear D gene. V was shortened by 7 bases and J by 11 bases, with 20 bases between the two germline ends. CDR1 and CDR2 (germline): SNHLY, FYNNEI. The CDR3 runs to 13 residues. The CDR3 loop reads CASKTSTHNEQYF. As DNA, the CDR3 is TGTGCCAGCAAAACGTCGACCCACAATGAGCAGTACTTC. Drawing the rest from reference TRBV2 and TRBJ2-5, the complete variable domain is EPEVTQTPSHQVTQMGQEVILRCVPISNHLYFYWYRQILGQKVEFLVSFYNNEISEKSEIFDDQFSVERPDGSNFTLKIRSTKLEDSAMYFCASKTSTHNEQYFGPGTRLLVL.

The chain joins TRBV7-2 to TRBJ2-1; 12 bases match TRBD2. TRBJ2-7 explains the end of the DNA better; the J call may be wrong. This CDR3 has 16 residues. Per the germline V gene, CDR1 is SGHTA and CDR2 is FQGNSA. The CDR3, as DNA: TGTGCCAGCAGCCAAATTGGACTAGCGGGGTACAATGAGCAGTACTTC. Protein: CASSQIGLAGYNEQYF.

The chain joins TRBV7-2 to TRBJ2-1; D is perhaps TRBD2 (6 bases). Per the germline V gene, CDR1 is SGHTA and CDR2 is FQGNSA. This CDR3 is built from 14 residues. The V end was cut by 8 bases, the J end by 5 bases, with 16 bases between. CDR3 region: CASGVWWGDNEQFF. In DNA form, the CDR3 reads TGTGCCAGCGGCGTATGGTGGGGGGACAATGAGCAGTTCTTC.

V gene TRBV5-3 combines with J gene TRBJ2-1; a weak D match, TRBD2 (6 bases). TRBV5-3 belongs to the ORF category, with a function that is uncertain. This CDR3 region has 13 residues. Trimming left V 2 bases short and J 8 bases short, with 11 bases between. In DNA, the CDR3 is TGTGCCAGAAGCTTTGTAGCGGTCCATGAGCAGTTCTTC. Amino acids: CARSFVAVHEQFF.

This clonotype appeared a few times. The genes are TRBV12-3 or TRBV12-4 and TRBJ2-5; no reliable D call. This CDR3 is 13 amino acids long. The V and J ends lost 7 bases and 2 bases respectively, with 11 bases between them. The DNA for the CDR3 is TGTGCCAGCACCCTGGACGGACAAGAGACCCAGTACTTC. It translates to CASTLDGQETQYF.

The V and J genes are TRBV7-6 and TRBJ2-7, with a weak D call TRBD2 (6 bases). CDR3 length: 14 residues. Germline CDR1 SGHVS, CDR2 FNYEAQ. Trimming removed 5 bases at V and 2 bases at J, with 13 bases between. CDR3 protein: CASSPGLGTYEQYF. In DNA form, the CDR3 reads TGTGCCAGCAGCCCGGGACTGGGGACCTACGAGCAGTACTTC.

This chain joins TRBV28 and TRBJ2-1; 7 bases match TRBD1. V gave up 5 bases and J gave up 7 bases; unmatched junction bases: 11. Germline lookup yields CDR1 MDHEN and CDR2 SYDVKM. The CDR3 runs 15 residues. CDR3 sequence reads: CASSRTGDGLNEQFF. The CDR3 DNA is TGTGCCAGCAGTCGGACAGGAGATGGTTTAAATGAGCAGTTCTTC.